The rows below give T cell receptor beta chains drawn from one sample of a study of shared clonotypes between healthy human individuals. Generated by immunoSEQ multiplex PCR, the TCRdb table keeps only in-frame clones and is missing some. The data hold 550,000 to 800,000 clones, with about 74% observed a single time. The material sequenced was memory CD4+ T cells sorted from blood. The receptors come from a woman in her 30s in good health. Each CDR3 is given with its conserved first and last residue. A D gene is named only where the DNA matches it firmly. Clone sizes are given selectively: once, few, many, or a class where the clone is expanded.

clone size,D gene,J gene,V gene,CDR3 protein,CDR3 DNA
few,.,TRBJ2-7,TRBV7-9,CASSPGQGPDEQYF,TGTGCCAGCAGCCCTGGTCAGGGGCCCGACGAGCAGTACTTC
.,TRBD1,TRBJ2-1,TRBV28,CASSVGDRGQQFF,TGTGCCAGCAGTGTAGGCGACAGGGGCCAACAGTTCTTC
.,TRBD2,TRBJ2-1,TRBV5-1,CASSLDRLAGLNEQFF,TGCGCCAGCAGCTTGGATCGGCTAGCGGGCCTCAATGAGCAGTTCTTC
.,.,TRBJ1-2,TRBV28,CASTGLLDGYGYTF,TGTGCCAGCACGGGACTCCTGGACGGCTATGGCTACACCTTC
.,.,TRBJ2-5,TRBV18,CASSPPAVQETQYF,TGTGCCAGCTCACCACCGGCGGTCCAAGAGACCCAGTACTTC
.,.,TRBJ2-3,TRBV9,CASSAGYRDATDTQYF,TGTGCCAGCAGCGCCGGATACAGGGACGCGACAGATACGCAGTATTTT
.,.,TRBJ2-1,TRBV11-2,CASSPERTYNEQFF,TGTGCCAGCAGCCCGGAGCGGACCTACAATGAGCAGTTCTTC
.,.,TRBJ2-1,TRBV4-1,CASSENPPAVSYNEQFF,TGCGCCAGCAGCGAAAACCCTCCGGCGGTATCCTACAATGAGCAGTTCTTC
.,TRBD2,TRBJ2-3,TRBV7-2,CASSPTGTSVDTQYF,TGTGCCAGCAGTCCTACGGGGACTAGCGTGGATACGCAGTATTTT
.,.,TRBJ1-1,TRBV5-1,CASSYLGSNTEAFF,TGCGCCAGCAGCTACCTAGGATCCAACACTGAAGCTTTCTTT
.,TRBD1,TRBJ2-2,TRBV11-2,CASSVYRGNTGELFF,TGTGCCAGCAGCGTTTACAGGGGGAACACCGGGGAGCTGTTTTTT
few,.,TRBJ2-7,TRBV19,CASSINWDLPGHEQYF,TGTGCCAGTAGTATAAATTGGGACCTACCCGGCCACGAGCAGTACTTC
.,.,TRBJ2-7,TRBV25-1,CASSEVVGYEQYF,TGTGCCAGCAGTGAAGTTGTTGGATACGAGCAGTACTTC
.,.,TRBJ2-3,TRBV7-9,CASRYSGGTDTQYF,TGTGCCAGCAGGTATAGCGGAGGCACAGATACGCAGTATTTT
.,.,TRBJ1-1,TRBV15,CATSRGGGRNTEAFF,TGTGCCACCAGCAGAGGCGGTGGACGGAACACTGAAGCTTTCTTT
.,.,TRBJ2-7,TRBV18,CASSPPGEYEQYF,TGTGCCAGCTCACCACCAGGGGAATACGAGCAGTACTTC
.,.,TRBJ2-7,TRBV14,CASSQRSWGRDYEQYF,TGTGCCAGCAGCCAAAGGTCTTGGGGGAGAGACTACGAGCAGTACTTC
few,TRBD2,TRBJ2-1,TRBV7-2,CASSLVALAVNEQFF,TGTGCCAGCAGCTTAGTGGCCCTAGCGGTAAATGAGCAGTTCTTC
.,.,TRBJ1-2,TRBV20-1,CSARGPYGYTF,TGCAGTGCTAGGGGGCCCTATGGCTACACCTTC
.,.,TRBJ2-6,TRBV2,CASCSGPESSGANVLTF,TGTGCCAGCTGCTCCGGGCCAGAGTCCTCTGGGGCCAACGTCCTGACTTTC
.,.,TRBJ2-3,TRBV11-2,CASRRSGGGRTDTQYF,TGTGCCAGCAGGAGATCCGGTGGCGGAAGGACAGATACGCAGTATTTT
.,.,TRBJ1-1,TRBV6-6,CASRRTANTEAFF,TGTGCCAGCAGGAGGACAGCGAACACTGAAGCTTTCTTT
.,.,TRBJ1-2,TRBV5-1,CASSFGTAAFGYGYTF,TGCGCCAGCAGCTTCGGGACCGCGGCCTTCGGATATGGCTACACCTTC
.,.,TRBJ2-3,TRBV18,CASSPDDTQYF,TGTGCCAGCTCGCCCGACGATACGCAGTATTTT
.,.,TRBJ2-1,TRBV11-2,CASSLGRVNEQFF,TGTGCCAGCAGCTTAGGCAGGGTAAATGAGCAGTTCTTC
.,.,TRBJ2-7,TRBV28,CAVGQSASYEQYF,TGTGCAGTCGGACAGAGTGCCAGCTACGAGCAGTACTTC
.,.,TRBJ2-7,TRBV6-1,CASTRSYEQYF,TGTGCCAGCACCCGATCCTACGAGCAGTACTTC
.,.,TRBJ1-1,TRBV5-1,CASSLVRDMNTEAFF,TGCGCCAGCAGCTTGGTCAGGGATATGAACACTGAAGCTTTCTTT
.,.,TRBJ2-1,TRBV29-1,CSVESLASYNEQFF,TGCAGCGTTGAGAGCCTAGCTTCCTACAATGAGCAGTTCTTC
few,.,TRBJ2-1,TRBV5-1,CASSKDSSSYNEQFF,TGCGCCAGCAGCAAAGACTCTAGCTCCTACAATGAGCAGTTCTTC
.,.,TRBJ2-2,TRBV2,CASSEAPDPSTGELFF,TGTGCCAGCAGTGAAGCGCCCGACCCATCCACCGGGGAGCTGTTTTTT
.,TRBD1,TRBJ2-3,TRBV10-1,CASSPGQGVTDTQYF,TGCGCCAGCTCTCCCGGACAGGGCGTCACAGATACGCAGTATTTT
.,.,TRBJ2-2,TRBV7-7,CASSRLVTGELFF,TGTGCCAGCAGCCGCCTAGTCACCGGGGAGCTGTTTTTT
once,TRBD2,TRBJ2-3,TRBV7-6,CASSSRLAGDTQYF,TGTGCCAGCAGCTCCCGACTAGCAGGGGATACGCAGTATTTT
.,.,TRBJ2-1,TRBV6-5,CASSSQGGYNEQFF,TGTGCCAGCAGTTCACAGGGGGGGTACAATGAGCAGTTCTTC
.,TRBD1,TRBJ1-4,TRBV5-1,CASKGQASNEKLFF,TGCGCCAGCAAGGGACAGGCAAGTAATGAAAAACTGTTTTTT
.,.,TRBJ1-5,TRBV7-2,CASSIPQQPQHF,TGTGCCAGCAGCATACCACAGCAGCCCCAGCATTTT
.,TRBD1,TRBJ2-5,TRBV7-2,CASSRIRDRGLVETQYF,TGTGCCAGCAGTCGGATCCGGGACAGGGGGCTCGTGGAGACCCAGTACTTC
many,.,TRBJ1-2,TRBV4-1,CASSPGGYRENYGYTF,TGCGCCAGCAGCCCGGGGGGTTACAGGGAGAACTATGGCTACACCTTC
.,.,TRBJ1-1,TRBV6-5,CASENPGTEAFF,TGTGCCAGCGAAAATCCCGGGACTGAAGCTTTCTTT
.,.,TRBJ1-2,TRBV20-1,CSARDGYGYTF,TGCAGTGCTAGGGACGGCTATGGCTACACCTTC
.,TRBD2,TRBJ2-3,TRBV7-9,CASSLLSRSGRPLADTQYF,TGTGCCAGCAGCTTATTATCTCGGAGCGGGAGGCCCCTTGCAGATACGCAGTATTTT
few,TRBD2,TRBJ2-7,TRBV18,CASSPGTSGYEQYF,TGTGCCAGCTCACCAGGGACTAGCGGTTACGAGCAGTACTTC
.,TRBD2,TRBJ2-7,TRBV9,CASSVGGETIYEQYF,TGTGCCAGCAGCGTTGGGGGGGAGACCATTTACGAGCAGTACTTC
.,TRBD1,TRBJ2-5,TRBV7-3,CASSWGQGASLQETQYF,TGTGCCAGCAGCTGGGGACAGGGGGCGAGCCTCCAAGAGACCCAGTACTTC
.,.,TRBJ1-1,TRBV20-1,CSALGHTEAFF,TGCAGTGCTCTGGGGCACACTGAAGCTTTCTTT
.,.,TRBJ2-2,TRBV10-1,CASQPGSGTGELFF,TGCGCCAGCCAACCAGGGTCGGGCACCGGGGAGCTGTTTTTT
.,TRBD1,TRBJ2-2,TRBV2,CASSARPTGGGGELFF,TGTGCCAGCAGTGCCCGCCCTACAGGGGGCGGGGGGGAGCTGTTTTTT
few,.,TRBJ2-1,TRBV4-1,CASSQGLFGGGPADEQFF,TGCGCCAGCAGCCAAGGACTTTTTGGTGGCGGGCCCGCCGATGAGCAGTTCTTC